One sample yielded the 17 T cell receptor beta chains listed below, sequenced in a study of cytomegalovirus exposure and HLA in healthy donors. Primers included in the PCR were 60 Vbeta and 13 Jbeta primers. Libraries were prepared by immunoSEQ multiplex PCR; TCRdb keeps only in-frame clonotypes and omits some of them. The sample shows some 170,000 clones, about 75% of them seen only once. Sample: PBMCs. Source of these receptors: a woman between 45 and 60 years old in good health and CMV-seropositive.

This clone was picked up a small number of times. As DNA, the CDR3 is TGCGCCAGCAATGAGTTTTTGGTCCAAGAGACCCAGTACTTC. Amino acid sequence: CASNEFLVQETQYF. This chain uses TRBV5-1 with TRBJ2-5; D is ambiguous. Germline V lookup: CDR1 SGHRS, CDR2 YFSETQ. The CDR3 is made up of 14 amino acids. Trimming pared 6 bases from V and 1 base from J, leaving 13 bases between.

This chain joins TRBV6-5 and TRBJ1-2, with unresolved D. Germline lookup yields CDR1 MNHEY and CDR2 SVGAGI. The CDR3 is 12 amino acids. The ends were cut back, 2 bases at V and 7 bases at J, with 8 bases in the middle. The CDR3 DNA sequence: TGTGCCAGCAGTTACGTGGAGCGTGGCTACACCTTC. Protein product: CASSYVERGYTF.

This clone was seen just once. This sequence joins TRBV27 and TRBJ1-5; D perhaps matches TRBD1 (5 bases). The CDR3 has 15 residues. CDR1 MNHEY and CDR2 SMNVEV come from the germline V gene (reference sequence). Trimming removed 0 bases at V and 7 bases at J, with 13 bases between. The CDR3: CASSLSGGVEQPQHF. In DNA, the CDR3 is TGTGCCAGCAGTTTATCGGGAGGGGTTGAGCAGCCCCAGCATTTT.

The CDR3 is CASSPRAQGDSPLHF. The CDR3 nucleotides read TGTGCCAGCTCACCGCGGGCGCAGGGGGATTCACCCCTCCACTTT. J is TRBJ1-6 and V is TRBV18; 7 nucleotides agree with TRBD1. Per germline, CDR1 KGHSH and CDR2 LQKENI. Trimming removed 3 bases from V and 8 bases from J; junction bases left unmatched: 7. This CDR3 has 15 residues. The full variable domain, in which reference TRBV18 and TRBJ1-6 provide the parts outside the CDR3, is NAGVMQNPRHLVRRRGQEARLRCSPMKGHSHVYWYRQLPEEGLKFMVYLQKENIIDESGMPKERFSAEFPKEGPSILRIQQVVRGDSAAYFCASSPRAQGDSPLHFGNGTRLTVT.

The rearrangement uses TRBV5-4 and TRBJ2-5, with 12 bases identical to TRBD1. After removal of 7 bases from V and 4 bases from J, the junction contained 2 bases not matched to a gene. Germline V gene data show CDR1 as SGHNT and CDR2 as YYREEE (reference sequence). CDR3 length: 13 residues. DNA of the CDR3: TGTGCCAGCGCGGGACAGGGGGCAGAGACCCAGTACTTC. Translated, it gives CASAGQGAETQYF.

The V and J genes are TRBV5-1 and TRBJ2-1, with 11 bases identical to TRBD1. The V segment lost 3 bases and the J segment 0 bases; nucleotides outside the gene matches: 11. Germline V CDR1 and CDR2: SGHRS, YFSETQ. The CDR3 sequence is 19 residues long. CDR3 protein: CASSSRWTGGTSSYNEQFF. In DNA, the CDR3 is TGCGCCAGCAGCTCGAGGTGGACAGGGGGCACTAGCTCCTACAATGAGCAGTTCTTC.

This clone was found a few times. The V and J genes are TRBV7-9 and TRBJ2-1; 11 bases agree with TRBD2. This CDR3 is 17 amino acids long. The germline CDR1 and CDR2 sequences are SEHNR and FQNEAQ (reference sequence). The junction had 11 bases not matched to a gene; V was cut back by 4 bases and J by 6 bases. This chain's CDR3 is CASSSTHTSGGGNEQFF. As DNA, the CDR3 is TGTGCCAGCAGCTCAACGCACACTAGCGGGGGTGGCAATGAGCAGTTCTTC. Full variable domain (outside the CDR3, taken from reference TRBV7-9 and TRBJ2-1): DTGVSQNPRHKITKRGQNVTFRCDPISEHNRLYWYRQTLGQGPEFLTYFQNEAQLEKSRLLSDRFSAERPKGSFSTLEIQRTEQGDSAMYLCASSSTHTSGGGNEQFFGPGTRLTVL.

Points on this clone: The junction shows a germline mismatch at one end, possibly a read error. The CDR3 reads CAGSLGNDRGRVYGYTF. The DNA for the CDR3 is TGCGCCGGCAGCTTGGGGAACGACAGGGGGCGCGTCTATGGCTACACCTTC. The chain uses TRBV5-1 and TRBJ1-2, with 10 positions matching TRBD1. The CDR3 has 17 amino acids. Germline CDR1 and CDR2: SGHRS and YFSETQ.

The chain has TRBV5-1 and TRBJ2-2; unclear D gene. CDR1 is SGHRS, CDR2 YFSETQ, per germline. Trimming stripped 3 bases from V and 3 bases from J, with 9 bases between. There are 14 residues in the CDR3. CDR3: CASSYKGDTGELFF. The CDR3 DNA sequence: TGCGCCAGCAGCTACAAAGGAGACACCGGGGAGCTGTTTTTT.

A single count supports this clone. The chain carries TRBV4-2 and TRBJ1-1; D not resolved. Trimming shortened V by 0 bases and J by 1 base, and 6 bases separated the two germline ends. Germline V gives CDR1 LGHNA, CDR2 YNFKEQ. CDR3 length equals 14 residues. This CDR3 is CASSQDLANTEAFF. The CDR3 coding sequence is TGTGCCAGCAGCCAAGATCTAGCGAACACTGAAGCTTTCTTT.

J is TRBJ2-7 and V is TRBV11-2; 10 positions agree with TRBD2. The CDR3 has 16 amino acids. CDR1 is SGHAT, CDR2 FQNNGV, per germline. The V segment lost 4 bases and the J segment 2 bases; nucleotides outside the gene matches: 8. The CDR3 DNA is TGTGCCAGCAGCTCGTCTAGCGGGGGCTTGACCTACGAGCAGTACTTC. Amino acids: CASSSSSGGLTYEQYF.

The chain carries TRBV27 and TRBJ2-1, with 13 bases aligning to TRBD2. Per germline, CDR1 MNHEY and CDR2 SMNVEV (reference sequence). V was pared by 2 bases and J by 8 bases, with 0 bases of the junction left unmatched. This CDR3 is 14 amino acids long. The CDR3 reads CASSLGLAGDEQFF. CDR3 DNA sequence: TGTGCCAGCAGTTTAGGACTAGCGGGGGATGAGCAGTTCTTC.

The J gene is TRBJ2-7, the V gene TRBV4-2; 9 positions match TRBD2. The V segment lost 0 bases and the J segment 7 bases; nucleotides outside the gene matches: 7. The CDR3 is 15 amino acids. Germline V gene sequence: CDR1 LGHNA, CDR2 YNFKEQ. The CDR3 sequence is CASSQDSGGLLEQYF. CDR3 DNA: TGTGCCAGCAGCCAAGACAGCGGGGGGTTGTTGGAGCAGTACTTC.

This clone occurred a few times. CDR3 DNA: TGTGCCAGCAGGCAGTCAGGGGGCGGTCATACTGAAGCTTTCTTT. This codes for CASRQSGGGHTEAFF. The chain employs TRBV6-4 and TRBJ1-1, with TRBD1 matching 8 bases. The V gene's germline CDR1 is MRHNA and CDR2 SNTAGT. This CDR3 is built from 15 residues. The trim removed 6 bases at V and 5 bases at J, leaving 11 bases unmatched.

The J gene is TRBJ1-1, the V gene TRBV18; the match to TRBD1 covers 8 bases. After removal of 1 base from V and 0 bases from J, the junction contained 4 bases not matched to a gene. CDR1 KGHSH and CDR2 LQKENI come from the germline V gene. The length of the CDR3 is 16 residues. CDR3 in amino acids: CASSPLGQGMNTEAFF. In DNA form, the CDR3 reads TGTGCCAGCTCACCACTAGGACAGGGAATGAACACTGAAGCTTTCTTT. The full variable domain, its missing parts supplied by reference TRBV18 and TRBJ1-1, is NAGVMQNPRHLVRRRGQEARLRCSPMKGHSHVYWYRQLPEEGLKFMVYLQKENIIDESGMPKERFSAEFPKEGPSILRIQQVVRGDSAAYFCASSPLGQGMNTEAFFGQGTRLTVV.

CDR3 DNA: TGCGCCAGCAGCTTGCAGGCGGGGGGAGAAGAGCAGTTCTTC. Translating it yields CASSLQAGGEEQFF. The rearrangement uses TRBV5-1 and TRBJ2-1; 8 bases are a match to TRBD2. Unmatched junction bases numbered 7, after V lost 1 base and J lost 10 bases. There are 14 residues in the CDR3. Germline V gene sequence: CDR1 SGHRS, CDR2 YFSETQ.

The CDR3 region is CASTLTSRETQYF. DNA of the CDR3: TGTGCCAGCACTTTGACTAGCAGGGAGACCCAGTACTTC. The chain has TRBV2 and TRBJ2-5, with 7 bases matching TRBD2. There are 13 residues in the CDR3. Germline V gives CDR1 SNHLY, CDR2 FYNNEI. With 7 bases clipped from V and 5 bases from J, the junction kept 7 bases outside the gene matches.